This T cell receptor (beta chain) was documented in a study of radiotherapy plus CTLA-4 blockade in lung cancer. Study overall: Objective response rate was around 20%; disease control rate, around 30%.

This CDR3 contains 15 residues. The germline V and J ends were trimmed by 4 bases and 4 bases, with 14 bases remaining between them. Germline V lookup: CDR1 SGHTA, CDR2 FQGTGA. Whole-study results and caveats: Alongside interferon-beta, early blood T cell clone dynamics were reportedly the best predictor of response. An expansion of tumor-derived TCR clones occurred in blood after radiotherapy plus ipilimumab.

Worth noting for this clone: Its antigen is unidentified.

TCRdb's copy holds only in-frame clones and misses some; the assay was immunoSEQ multiplex PCR. The sample consists of about 120,000 clones, about 80% of them appearing once. V gene TRBV7-3 combines with J gene TRBJ2-1; D possibly matches TRBD1 or TRBD2 (5 bases each). The starting material was peripheral blood, obtained from a patient treated with radiotherapy plus ipilimumab. The receptor comes from a human donor with non-small cell lung cancer that progressed on radiotherapy plus ipilimumab. Some clones in this sample may be carry-over from other donors' samples. CDR3 in amino acids: CASSSMQGPYNEQFF. CDR3 bases: TGTGCCAGCAGCTCTATGCAGGGACCATACAATGAGCAGTTCTTC.